These T cell receptor beta chains were read from a single sample in a study of blood T cell repertoires in COVID-19. TCRdb keeps only in-frame clones here, not all; method: immunoSEQ multiplex PCR. The sample consists of about 89,000 clones, nearly 95% of them appearing once. Sequenced input: peripheral blood. The receptors derive from a human donor with active COVID-19. The donor label of this sample is uncertain. CDR3s include the opening cysteine and the closing phenylalanine or tryptophan. D genes are given only for firm matches.

d_call j_call v_call cdr3_length cdr3_aa
NA TRBJ2-1 TRBV7-9 13 CASSRDSMRGQFF
TRBD2 TRBJ2-2 TRBV5-1 19 CASSWLVGSGSGNTGELFF
TRBD2 TRBJ2-1 TRBV20-1 11 CSASRLAGEFF
TRBD1 TRBJ1-2 TRBV24-1 16 CATSDPGTGHVYGYTF
NA TRBJ2-1 TRBV6-2/TRBV6-3 17 CASSYSSIRGGDNEQFF
NA TRBJ2-1 TRBV4-3 15 CASSQVVGGPSPQFF
NA TRBJ1-1 TRBV11-2 14 CASSLGPQADKAFF
TRBD2 TRBJ2-7 TRBV19 19 CASSTSGTSGRNSAYEQYF
NA TRBJ2-5 TRBV9 16 CASSVAGVGAQETQYF
NA TRBJ2-3 TRBV6-6 14 CASSYGQNTDTQYF
TRBD1 TRBJ1-1 TRBV11-2 15 CASSYGTGWDTEAFF
NA TRBJ1-1 TRBV7-9 15 CASSLGTTLNDEAFF
NA TRBJ1-3 TRBV7-8 16 CASSLDPRTNRNTIYF
TRBD2 TRBJ2-3 TRBV7-9 16 CASIYQRGGSTDTQYF
TRBD1 TRBJ1-1 TRBV14 15 CASSLRTGGLTEAFF
NA TRBJ2-3 TRBV11-2 14 CASRFGGEADTQYF
TRBD2 TRBJ2-1 TRBV18 19 CASSPLGSSGGSSYNEQFF
TRBD1 TRBJ1-3 TRBV7-6 16 CASSPMDRAAGNTIYF
TRBD1 TRBJ2-5 TRBV18 16 CATPPEDRVAGGTQYF
TRBD1 TRBJ2-2 TRBV19 16 CASSIRTGGNTGELFF
TRBD2 TRBJ2-7 TRBV3-1/TRBV3-2 16 CASSQFRSGRSHEQYF
TRBD1 TRBJ2-7 TRBV11-2 15 CASSGTGGSSYEQYF
NA TRBJ2-3 TRBV11-2 15 CASSLNGLGTDTQYF
NA TRBJ2-5 TRBV9 15 CASSVGPGGAETQYF
NA TRBJ2-1 TRBV6-2/TRBV6-3 13 CASSYRLSWEQFF
TRBD1 TRBJ1-4 TRBV10-1 16 CASSEVQGALNEKLFF
NA TRBJ2-5 TRBV11-2 15 CASSRQVGGGETQYF
TRBD2 TRBJ2-1 TRBV27 13 CASAPSGGGEQFF
NA TRBJ2-5 TRBV29-1 12 CSATPGAETQYF
TRBD2 TRBJ2-5 TRBV7-2 16 CASSLTSGGAFETQYF
NA TRBJ2-5 TRBV5-4 13 CASSGGHEETQYF
NA TRBJ2-5 TRBV7-2 12 CASSLNWETQYF
TRBD1 TRBJ1-6 TRBV6-1 16 CASSGTGGAGNSPLHF
NA TRBJ2-7 TRBV20-1 10 CSARTYEQYF
NA TRBJ1-1 TRBV3-1/TRBV3-2 13 CASSQLLSAEAFF
TRBD1 TRBJ2-7 TRBV19 15 CASSIAGTGGHEQYF
NA TRBJ2-2 TRBV24-1 15 CATSDPRTSPGELFF
NA TRBJ1-1 TRBV6-5 12 CASSRQNTEAFF
NA TRBJ1-6 TRBV5-1 14 CASRLEGENSPLHF
NA TRBJ2-1 TRBV5-6 14 CASSRDQGFNEQFF
NA TRBJ1-1 TRBV18 15 CASSPPDRMNTEAFF
TRBD1 TRBJ2-7 TRBV19 15 CASRTSGTGPYEQYF
TRBD2 TRBJ2-7 TRBV6-5 15 CASTKGLAETNEQYF
TRBD1 TRBJ2-1 TRBV28 16 CASSSPATGAYNEQFF
NA TRBJ1-2 TRBV20-1 12 CSASRGADGYTF
TRBD2 TRBJ2-1 TRBV12-5 16 CASGLEGIAGVNEQFF